A single sample is the source of the 24 T cell receptor beta chains below, sequenced in a study of post-analysis software for immune sequencing data. Which antigens these TCRs recognize remains unknown. Unique molecular identifiers tagged the TCR beta cDNA libraries. TCRdb independently ran MiXCR on the PCR reads; one entry per CDR3 protein. Seen here are a few hundred thousand distinct CDR3 sequences, approximately 38% observed once, and the top ten hold under 15%. General study results and limits: Included in a set of about 5 TRBV segments more frequent in patients than controls were TRBV5-6, TRBV5-1 and TRBV20-1.

Specimen: blood. Source of these receptors: a girl aged 10 to 17 with multiple sclerosis.

This clonotype was picked up one time. V is TRBV6-5 and J is TRBJ2-1; 7 bases are a match to TRBD1. The CDR3 loop spans 13 amino acids. Germline V lookup: CDR1 MNHEY, CDR2 SVGAGI. J was trimmed by 6 bases and V by 5 bases; bases with no gene match: 4. The CDR3 spells CASSPTGSNEQFF. The CDR3 nucleotides are TGTGCCAGCAGTCCGACAGGGAGCAATGAGCAGTTCTTC.

This clonotype turned up a few times. The chain joins TRBV12-3 or TRBV12-4 to TRBJ2-7; 8 nucleotides agree with TRBD1. The CDR3 is 15 amino acids. J was trimmed by 3 bases and V by 3 bases; bases with no gene match: 7. The CDR3 coding sequence is TGTGCCAGCAGTTTGGCCCGGGACAGGTTCTACGAGCAGTACTTC. Protein product: CASSLARDRFYEQYF.

As regards this clonotype: Mismatch with germline at one junction end may stem from a read error. The rearrangement joins TRBV6-1 to TRBJ2-7; a weak D match, TRBD2 (6 bases). CDR3 length equals 14 residues. Germline V CDR1 and CDR2: MNHNS, SASEGT. The CDR3 reads CASGEAGSDYEQYF. The CDR3 nucleotides are TGTGCCAGCGGTGAAGCGGGTTCTGACTACGAGCAGTACTTC.

The table lists this clonotype with a few counts. The chain is built from TRBV12-3 or TRBV12-4 and TRBJ1-4; D unclear. The CDR3 loop spans 13 amino acids. V lost 3 bases and J lost 8, with 10 bases in between. The CDR3 sequence is CASSFGLREKLFF. CDR3 nucleotide sequence: TGTGCCAGCAGTTTCGGGTTACGGGAAAAACTGTTTTTT.

The chain links TRBV18 to TRBJ2-5; maybe TRBD1 (6 bases). TRBJ2-7 explains the end of the DNA better; the J call may be wrong. Germline lookup yields CDR1 KGHSH and CDR2 LQKENI. The CDR3 is made up of 13 amino acids. The CDR3 reads CASSPRQADEQYF. In DNA form, the CDR3 reads TGTGCCAGCTCACCAAGACAGGCGGACGAGCAGTACTTC.

The rearrangement links TRBV5-4 to TRBJ1-1; possibly TRBD1 for D (5 bases). Germline V lookup: CDR1 SGHNT, CDR2 YYREEE (reference sequence). This CDR3 has 15 amino acids. V dropped 4 bases and J dropped 3 bases, with 16 bases sitting between them. In DNA form, the CDR3 reads TGTGCCAGCAGCCCGGTCCCCCGGGGCGACACTGAAGCTTTCTTT. Its translation is CASSPVPRGDTEAFF.

This chain uses TRBV6-5 with TRBJ2-1; D is possibly TRBD2 (5 bases). The CDR3 runs to 13 residues. Germline V gene lookup returns CDR1 MNHEY and CDR2 SVGAGI. Trimming took off 6 bases at V and 4 bases at J, with 10 bases between the two ends. In DNA, the CDR3 is TGTGCCAGCAGAGATTCGGGGTACAATGAGCAGTTCTTC. Its translation: CASRDSGYNEQFF.

In this sample, this clonotype turned up many times. This chain connects TRBV6-5 to TRBJ1-2, with 11 bases matching TRBD1. The CDR3 extends over 14 amino acids. Unmatched junction bases numbered 3, after V lost 8 bases and J lost 1 base. In germline, CDR1 is MNHEY, CDR2 SVGAGI. The CDR3 DNA reads as TGTGCCAGCCGGGGGACAGGGGGTAACTATGGCTACACCTTC. Its protein is CASRGTGGNYGYTF.

The CDR3 region has the DNA TGTGCCAGCAGCTTGGTGGTTTCACCCCTCCACTTT. It codes for CASSLVVSPLHF. The V gene is TRBV7-2, the J gene TRBJ1-6; D is ambiguous. CDR1 SGHTA and CDR2 FQGNSA come from the germline V gene. Trimming removed 3 bases at V and 9 bases at J, with 6 bases between. This CDR3 region has 12 residues.

This rearrangement joins TRBV2 to TRBJ2-3; TRBD1 or TRBD2 may be the D gene (5 bases each). The CDR3 covers 15 residues. Germline loops: CDR1 SNHLY, CDR2 FYNNEI. Trimming took off 6 bases at V and 0 bases at J, with 13 bases between the two ends. The CDR3 sequence: CASRVRDGSTDTQYF. Here the CDR3 DNA reads TGTGCCAGCAGGGTTCGGGACGGAAGCACAGATACGCAGTATTTT.

The rearrangement uses TRBV7-3 and TRBJ2-3; TRBD1 agrees at 9 bases. V dropped 0 bases and J dropped 5; count of bases not matched to a gene: 6. Germline assignment: CDR1 SGHTA and CDR2 FQGTGA. The CDR3 has 16 amino acids. The CDR3 here is CASSLTKHRGQDTQYF. The CDR3 bases are TGTGCCAGCAGCTTAACTAAGCACAGGGGGCAAGATACGCAGTATTTT.

The chain combines TRBV12-3 or TRBV12-4 with TRBJ2-5; D tentatively reads TRBD1 or TRBD2 (5 bases each). V was pared by 5 bases and J by 11 bases, with 12 bases between. This CDR3 is built from 11 residues. The CDR3 is CASSRGWEQYF. As DNA, the CDR3 is TGTGCCAGCAGTCGGGGCTGGGAGCAGTACTTC.

A few counts support this clonotype. This chain connects TRBV7-2 to TRBJ2-1; 12 bases are shared with TRBD2. CDR1 and CDR2 from the germline V gene are SGHTA and FQGNSA. V was clipped by 1 base and J by 8 bases; unmatched bases: 3. This CDR3 has 15 residues. The DNA for the CDR3 is TGTGCCAGCAGCTTAGGGACTAGCGGGGAAGATGAGCAGTTCTTC. This codes for CASSLGTSGEDEQFF.

The chain recombines TRBV20-1 with TRBJ2-2; D is possibly TRBD1 (5 bases). The ends were cut back, 1 base at V and 6 bases at J, with 12 bases in the middle. Germline CDR1 is DFQATT and CDR2 is SNEGSKA (reference sequence). The CDR3 length is 14 residues. CDR3 amino acids: CSARATGRPGELFF. CDR3 sequence (DNA): TGCAGTGCTAGAGCTACAGGTCGGCCCGGGGAGCTGTTTTTT.

The V gene is TRBV6-2 or TRBV6-3, the J gene TRBJ1-5; a weak D match, TRBD1 (6 bases). The CDR3 runs to 15 residues. V lost 3 bases, J lost 0 bases, and 9 bases lay in between. Germline loops: CDR1 MNHEY, CDR2 SVGEGT. CDR3 region: CASSYRTDSNQPQHF. The DNA of the CDR3 is TGTGCCAGCAGTTATAGGACAGATAGCAATCAGCCCCAGCATTTT.

V gene TRBV7-2 combines with J gene TRBJ2-5; tentatively, D is TRBD1 (6 bases). The J call may be faulty, since TRBJ2-7 better matches the DNA end. The CDR3 consists of 15 residues. Germline lookup yields CDR1 SGHTA and CDR2 FQGNSA. Here the CDR3 DNA reads TGTGCCAGCAGCTTAGGGGGGACACAACATGGCGAGCAGTACTTC. This sequence encodes CASSLGGTQHGEQYF.

This clonotype was picked up one time. The rearrangement links TRBV5-1 to TRBJ1-1; D may be TRBD1 (5 bases). This CDR3 contains 16 residues. V was clipped by 0 bases and J by 0 bases, with 12 bases between them. The germline CDR1 and CDR2 sequences are SGHRS and YFSETQ. The CDR3 bases are TGCGCCAGCAGCTTGGGTTACAGGTTAATGAACACTGAAGCTTTCTTT. This gives the protein CASSLGYRLMNTEAFF.

This clonotype was detected a few times. The chain uses TRBV27 and TRBJ2-5; D unclear. CDR3 length equals 13 residues. Germline values: CDR1 MNHEY, CDR2 SMNVEV (reference sequence). Between the trimmed V and J ends, which lost 5 bases and 1 base, there was a span of 8 bases. The CDR3: CASSTTLQETQYF. As DNA, the CDR3 is TGTGCCAGCAGTACAACACTCCAAGAGACCCAGTACTTC.

On this clonotype: An end of the junction does not agree with germline; a read error may underlie this. The V call is TRBV7-2, the J call TRBJ2-7, with a tentative D call TRBD2 (6 bases). The CDR3 spans 17 residues. Per germline, CDR1 SGHTA and CDR2 FQGNSA. The CDR3 loop reads CASNLVGGLESSYEQYF. As DNA, the CDR3 is TGTGCCAGCAACTTAGTTGGAGGGTTGGAAAGCTCCTACGAGCAGTACTTC.

The DNA for the CDR3 is TGTGCCAGCAGCTTATACGGGATTGGGTATAGCAATCAGCCCCAGCATTTT. Its protein is CASSLYGIGYSNQPQHF. The rearrangement joins TRBV7-9 to TRBJ1-5; D gene unclear. This CDR3 spans 17 amino acids. Trimming stripped 2 bases from V and 0 bases from J, with 14 bases between. Germline CDR1 is SEHNR and CDR2 is FQNEAQ (reference sequence).

Turning to this clonotype: The germline gene is not matched at one end of the junction; a read error may be the cause. V usage is TRBV9 and J usage is TRBJ1-4; no reliable D call. The CDR3 is 15 amino acids. CDR1 is SGDLS and CDR2 is YYNGEE in the germline V gene. The CDR3: CASSPRKGAEEKRFF. CDR3 bases: TGTGCCAGCAGCCCCCGTAAGGGTGCGGAGGAAAAACGGTTTTTT. Full variable domain (rest looked up from reference TRBV9 and TRBJ1-4): DSGVTQTPKHLITATGQRVTLRCSPRSGDLSVYWYQQSLDQGLQFLIQYYNGEERAKGNILERFSAQQFPDLHSELNLSSLELGDSALYFCASSPRKGAEEKRFFGSGTQLSVL.

The rearrangement uses TRBV20-1 and TRBJ1-1; D gene unclear. Germline V gives CDR1 DFQATT, CDR2 SNEGSKA (reference sequence). Trimming cost V 6 bases and J 4 bases, with 12 bases left between them. The CDR3 spans 12 residues. CDR3 sequence (DNA): TGCAGTGCCAGACGGGAGAGCACTGAAGCTTTCTTT. Amino acids: CSARRESTEAFF.

The V gene is TRBV7-9, the J gene TRBJ1-2, with TRBD1 as a possible D gene (5 bases). The CDR3 has 14 amino acids. Trimming stripped 5 bases from V and 0 bases from J, with 10 bases between. The germline V gene has CDR1 SEHNR and CDR2 FQNEAQ (reference sequence). DNA for the CDR3: TGTGCCAGCAGCCCGGACACCACTAACTATGGCTACACCTTC. Amino acids: CASSPDTTNYGYTF.

This clonotype has a count of ten or more. The junction does not match germline at one end; this may be a read error. The chain joins TRBV7-2 to TRBJ2-7, with D perhaps matching TRBD2 (5 bases). Germline CDR1 reads SGHTA; CDR2 reads FQGNSA. The CDR3 is 14 residues long. The CDR3: CASSLAGLAYEQYF. CDR3 nucleotide sequence: TGCGCCAGCAGCTTGGCGGGTCTGGCCTACGAGCAGTACTTC.